The present T cell receptor (beta chain) was sequenced within a study of T cells in narcolepsy. General study findings and limits: HCRT-specific and TRIB2-specific autoreactive clonotypes appeared among same-patient CSF and blood CD4+ clonotypes. Some memory CD4+ repertoires had no autoreactive clone sequences. Blood of same and different patients, but not healthy controls, reportedly held recurring autoreactive clonotypes.

Note on this clone: Its antigen is unidentified.

The repertoire was sequenced with immunoSEQ multiplex PCR; TCRdb's copy has only in-frame clones and lacks some. The table has some 35,000 clones, 81% seen once. The origin of this receptor is a human donor in good health. The sequenced sample consisted of memory (CD45RA-) CD4+ T cells from blood.

The CDR3 loop reads CASSVGDRDHTQYF. For the CDR3, the DNA is TGTGCCAGCAGCGTGGGGGACAGGGATCATACGCAGTATTTT. J is TRBJ2-3 and V is TRBV11-2; the match to TRBD1 covers 9 bases. This CDR3 region has 14 residues. V trimming: 5 bases; J trimming: 7 bases; junction bases outside the gene matches: 7. From germline, CDR1 is SGHAT and CDR2 FQNNGV.